Listed below are T cell receptor beta chains from one sample, sequenced in a study of cytomegalovirus exposure and HLA in healthy donors. Here immunoSEQ multiplex PCR was the method, and the copy in TCRdb shows in-frame clones only, minus some. The repertoire consists of about 130,000 clones, with about 82% occurring once and the leading ten covering around 1.8%. The sample was PBMCs. The receptors were gathered from a female donor in good health and CMV-seropositive. CDR3s leave out the opening cysteine and the closing phenylalanine or tryptophan. Fields, in order: CDR3 length, V gene, CDR3 protein.

length: 11; V: TRBV30; CDR3: AFRFSGANVLT
length: 18; V: TRBV4-2; CDR3: ASSLLLGQGAPHATDTQY
length: 12; V: TRBV11-2; CDR3: ASSFLANTGELF
length: 13; V: TRBV5-6; CDR3: ASSSFSSGYNEQF
length: 10; V: TRBV6-5; CDR3: ASSSDSSEQF
length: 15; V: TRBV5-6; CDR3: ASRGRASGGATYEQY
length: 13; V: TRBV10-3; CDR3: AISESILSTGELF
length: 14; V: TRBV9; CDR3: ASSPTDYLVTGELF
length: 12; V: TRBV2; CDR3: ASRGQGAINEQF
length: 12; V: TRBV5-6; CDR3: ASSLALERDTQY
length: 10; V: TRBV19; CDR3: ASTRGTEKLF
length: 11; V: TRBV7-8; CDR3: ASSSDRSSEAF
length: 14; V: TRBV27; CDR3: ASSLRRTGGFDEQY
length: 11; V: TRBV11-2; CDR3: ASSGQGGETQY
length: 11; V: TRBV7-6; CDR3: ASSSYRGNEQF
length: 13; V: TRBV28; CDR3: ASSSPGQGTGELF
length: 13; V: TRBV9; CDR3: ASSPASGSPNEQF
length: 14; V: TRBV14; CDR3: ASSPAGLARTGELF
length: 13; V: TRBV6-1; CDR3: ASSEVGDRGDEQY
length: 12; V: TRBV6-6; CDR3: ASSFRGMNTEAF
length: 10; V: TRBV18; CDR3: ASSQDREGYT
length: 11; V: TRBV5-1; CDR3: ASSLATIETQY
length: 10; V: TRBV9; CDR3: ASSSTNHGTF
length: 14; V: TRBV19; CDR3: ASSIDSGPRTDTQY
length: 12; V: TRBV28; CDR3: ASSLWTGEETQY
length: 12; V: TRBV2; CDR3: ASKEDRVVDEQF
length: 11; V: TRBV27; CDR3: ASSLAGNTEAF
length: 11; V: TRBV6-5; CDR3: ASIRTGDNEQF
length: 13; V: TRBV9; CDR3: ASSASDSYTDTQY
length: 13; V: TRBV5-4; CDR3: ASSWGEGPQDTQY
length: 11; V: TRBV5-5; CDR3: ASRQGREDTQY
length: 12; V: TRBV18; CDR3: ASSMDLRGTEAF
length: 12; V: TRBV28; CDR3: ASRPPVRDEKLF
length: 14; V: TRBV9; CDR3: ASSLGTSGVTDTQY
length: 16; V: TRBV6-4; CDR3: ASSDSENGVSGANVLT
length: 14; V: TRBV5-4; CDR3: ASSGVHRGLRTEAF
length: 13; V: TRBV19; CDR3: ASSIGDRVGNTIY
length: 11; V: TRBV10-1; CDR3: ASNSGTDNEQF
length: 13; V: TRBV25-1; CDR3: ASGIAGILTDTQY
length: 11; V: TRBV30; CDR3: AWSWGPGNTIY
length: 10; V: TRBV28; CDR3: ASSYQLDEQF
length: 12; V: TRBV25-1; CDR3: ASSDHRGFVGYT
length: 14; V: TRBV18; CDR3: ASSPPLAGSQYEQY
length: 14; V: TRBV4-1; CDR3: ASSQLTTGGEQPQH
length: 10; V: TRBV28; CDR3: ASTTGHTEAF
length: 12; V: TRBV9; CDR3: ASSVSGTAYEQY
length: 14; V: TRBV4-1; CDR3: ASSQDMGQLAYGYT